The text below deals with one T cell receptor (beta chain). The antigen is undetermined. These data come from a study of cytomegalovirus exposure and HLA in healthy donors. Study-level findings and limits: The study designated 164 TCR beta chains cytomegalovirus-associated. Some public TCRs appeared in many individuals, while most sequences were rare.

Generated by immunoSEQ multiplex PCR, the TCRdb table keeps only in-frame clones and is missing some. Of about 130,000 clones in the sample, over 80% were seen once. An approximately 120-subject validation cohort, separate from the approximately 670-subject first cohort, supplied the donors. The sequencing sample was made of PBMCs. The TCR sequence derives from a woman in her thirties in good health and CMV-seropositive.

The CDR3 is CASNKQGANEKLFF. The CDR3 DNA sequence: TGTGCCAGCAACAAACAGGGCGCTAATGAAAAACTGTTTTTT. The genes are TRBV2 and TRBJ1-4; D might be TRBD1 (6 bases). CDR3 length equals 14 residues. Germline V gene sequence: CDR1 SNHLY, CDR2 FYNNEI. V was shortened by 7 bases and J by 3 bases, with 12 bases between the two germline ends. Full variable domain (rest looked up from reference TRBV2 and TRBJ1-4): EPEVTQTPSHQVTQMGQEVILRCVPISNHLYFYWYRQILGQKVEFLVSFYNNEISEKSEIFDDQFSVERPDGSNFTLKIRSTKLEDSAMYFCASNKQGANEKLFFGSGTQLSVL.